This paragraph reports one TCR beta chain. The source of the sample is a study of cytomegalovirus exposure and HLA in healthy donors. Libraries were prepared by immunoSEQ multiplex PCR; TCRdb keeps only in-frame clonotypes and omits some of them. Of around 160,000 clones in the sample, approximately 81% are singletons; the top ten hold more than 8.5%. V gave up 7 bases and J gave up 3 bases, with 16 bases separating them. The CDR3 is made up of 14 amino acids. CDR1 and CDR2 (germline): MNHNS, SASEGT. This sequence originates from a young man in good health and CMV-seropositive. The chain is built from TRBV6-1 and TRBJ2-7; D is perhaps TRBD1 (6 bases). Input material: PBMCs. CDR3 residues: CASTALQGLYEQYF. CDR3 coding DNA: TGTGCCAGCACAGCCCTACAGGGTCTCTACGAGCAGTACTTC.